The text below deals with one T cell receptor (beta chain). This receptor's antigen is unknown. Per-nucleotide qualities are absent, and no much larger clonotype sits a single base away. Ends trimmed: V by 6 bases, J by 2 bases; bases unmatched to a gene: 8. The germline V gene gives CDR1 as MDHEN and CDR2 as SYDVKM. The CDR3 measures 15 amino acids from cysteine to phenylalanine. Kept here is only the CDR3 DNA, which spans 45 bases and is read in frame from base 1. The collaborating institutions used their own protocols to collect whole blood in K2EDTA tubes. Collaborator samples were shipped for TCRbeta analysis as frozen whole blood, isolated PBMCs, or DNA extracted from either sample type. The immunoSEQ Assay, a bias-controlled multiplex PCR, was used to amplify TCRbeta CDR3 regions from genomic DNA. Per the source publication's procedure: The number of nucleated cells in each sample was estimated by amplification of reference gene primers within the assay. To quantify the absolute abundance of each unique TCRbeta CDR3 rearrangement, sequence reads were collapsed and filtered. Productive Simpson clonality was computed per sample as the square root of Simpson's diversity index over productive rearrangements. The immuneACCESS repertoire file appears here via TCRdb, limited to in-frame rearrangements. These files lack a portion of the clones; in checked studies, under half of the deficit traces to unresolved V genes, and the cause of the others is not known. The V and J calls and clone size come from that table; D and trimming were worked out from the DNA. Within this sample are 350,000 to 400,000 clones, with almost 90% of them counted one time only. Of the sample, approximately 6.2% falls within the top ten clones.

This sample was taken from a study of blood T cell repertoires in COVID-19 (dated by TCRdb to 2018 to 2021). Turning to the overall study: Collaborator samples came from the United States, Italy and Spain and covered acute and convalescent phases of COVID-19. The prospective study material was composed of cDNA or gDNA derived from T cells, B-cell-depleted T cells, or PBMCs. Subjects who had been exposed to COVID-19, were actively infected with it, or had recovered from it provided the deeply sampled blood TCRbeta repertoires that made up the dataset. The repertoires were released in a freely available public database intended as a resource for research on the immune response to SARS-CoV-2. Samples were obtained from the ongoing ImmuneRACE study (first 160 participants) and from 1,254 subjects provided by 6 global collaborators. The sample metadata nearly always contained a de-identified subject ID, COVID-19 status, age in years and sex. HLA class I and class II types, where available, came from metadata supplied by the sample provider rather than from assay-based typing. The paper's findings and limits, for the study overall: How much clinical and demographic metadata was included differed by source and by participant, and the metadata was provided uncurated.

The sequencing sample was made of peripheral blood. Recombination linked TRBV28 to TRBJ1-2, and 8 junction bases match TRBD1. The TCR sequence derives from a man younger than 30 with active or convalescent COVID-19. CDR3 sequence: CASRSGTGRNYGYTF. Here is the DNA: TGTGCCAGCAGATCCGGGACAGGCAGGAACTATGGCTACACCTTC.